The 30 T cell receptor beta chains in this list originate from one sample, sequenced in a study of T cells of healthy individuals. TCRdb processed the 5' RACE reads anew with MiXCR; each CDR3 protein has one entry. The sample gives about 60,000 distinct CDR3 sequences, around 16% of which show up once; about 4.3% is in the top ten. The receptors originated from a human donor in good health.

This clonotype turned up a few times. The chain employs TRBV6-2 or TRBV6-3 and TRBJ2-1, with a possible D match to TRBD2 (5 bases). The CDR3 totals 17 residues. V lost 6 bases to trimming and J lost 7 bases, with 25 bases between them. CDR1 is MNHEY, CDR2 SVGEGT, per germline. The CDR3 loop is CASSPWRSFPPLNEQFF. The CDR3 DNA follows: TGTGCCAGCAGCCCCTGGAGGTCTTTTCCACCCTTGAATGAGCAGTTCTTC.

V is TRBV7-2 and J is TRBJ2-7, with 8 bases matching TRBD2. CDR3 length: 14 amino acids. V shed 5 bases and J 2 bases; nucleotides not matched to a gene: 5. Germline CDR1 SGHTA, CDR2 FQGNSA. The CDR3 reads CASSQTSAAYEQYF. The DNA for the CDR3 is TGTGCCAGCAGCCAGACTAGCGCGGCCTACGAGCAGTACTTC.

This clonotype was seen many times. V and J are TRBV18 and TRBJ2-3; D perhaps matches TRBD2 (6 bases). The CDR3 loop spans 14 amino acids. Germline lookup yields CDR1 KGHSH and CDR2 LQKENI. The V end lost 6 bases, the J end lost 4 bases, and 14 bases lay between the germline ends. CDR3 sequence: CASSPGAGPDTQYF. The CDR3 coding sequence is TGTGCCAGCTCCCCCGGGGCGGGACCAGATACGCAGTATTTT.

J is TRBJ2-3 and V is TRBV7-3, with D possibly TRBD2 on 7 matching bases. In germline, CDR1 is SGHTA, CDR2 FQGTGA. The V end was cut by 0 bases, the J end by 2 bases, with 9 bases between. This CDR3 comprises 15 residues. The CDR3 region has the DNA TGTGCCAGCAGCTTAACGGGGGGGCCCACAGATACGCAGTATTTT. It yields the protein CASSLTGGPTDTQYF.

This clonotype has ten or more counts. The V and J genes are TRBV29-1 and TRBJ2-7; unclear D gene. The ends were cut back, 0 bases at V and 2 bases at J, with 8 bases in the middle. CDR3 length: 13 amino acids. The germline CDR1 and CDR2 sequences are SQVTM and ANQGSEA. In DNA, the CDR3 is TGCAGCGTTGAAGATCCGTTCGCCTACGAGCAGTACTTC. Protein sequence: CSVEDPFAYEQYF.

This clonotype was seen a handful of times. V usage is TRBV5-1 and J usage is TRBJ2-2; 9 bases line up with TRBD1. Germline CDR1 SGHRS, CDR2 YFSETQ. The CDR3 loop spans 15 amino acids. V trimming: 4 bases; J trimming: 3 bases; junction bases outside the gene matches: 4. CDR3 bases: TGCGCCAGCAGCGGGGACAGGGTGGACACCGGGGAGCTGTTTTTT. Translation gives CASSGDRVDTGELFF. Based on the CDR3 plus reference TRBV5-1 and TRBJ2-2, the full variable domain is KAGVTQTPRYLIKTRGQQVTLSCSPISGHRSVSWYQQTPGQGLQFLFEYFSETQRNKGNFPGRFSGRQFSNSRSEMNVSTLELGDSALYLCASSGDRVDTGELFFGEGSRLTVL.

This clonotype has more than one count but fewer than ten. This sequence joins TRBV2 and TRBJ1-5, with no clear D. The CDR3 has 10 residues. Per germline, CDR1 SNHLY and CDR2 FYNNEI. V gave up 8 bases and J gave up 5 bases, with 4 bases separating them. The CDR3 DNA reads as TGTGCCAGCGGCCATCAGCCCCAGCATTTT. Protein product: CASGHQPQHF.

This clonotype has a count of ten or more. CDR3: CASRRDRNTGELFF. CDR3 bases: TGTGCCAGCAGACGGGACAGGAACACCGGGGAGCTGTTTTTT. The chain recombines TRBV27 with TRBJ2-2; 7 bases align to TRBD1. CDR1 MNHEY and CDR2 SMNVEV come from the germline V gene (reference sequence). Germline trimming cut 6 bases from V and 1 base from J; bases unmatched to any gene: 2. The CDR3 length is 14 residues.

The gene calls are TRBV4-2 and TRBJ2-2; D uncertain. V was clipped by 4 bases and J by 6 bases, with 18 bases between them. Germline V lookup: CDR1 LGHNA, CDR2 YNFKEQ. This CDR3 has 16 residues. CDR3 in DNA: TGTGCCAGCAGCCTCACCAAGACATCCGGGCCCGGGGAGCTGTTTTTT. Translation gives CASSLTKTSGPGELFF.

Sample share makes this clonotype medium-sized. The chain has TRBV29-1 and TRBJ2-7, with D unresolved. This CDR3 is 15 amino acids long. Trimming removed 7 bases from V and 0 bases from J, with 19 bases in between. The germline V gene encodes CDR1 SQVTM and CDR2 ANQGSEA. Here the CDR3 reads CSESRFSSYSYEQYF. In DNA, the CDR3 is TGCAGCGAGTCCCGATTTAGTTCCTACTCCTACGAGCAGTACTTC.

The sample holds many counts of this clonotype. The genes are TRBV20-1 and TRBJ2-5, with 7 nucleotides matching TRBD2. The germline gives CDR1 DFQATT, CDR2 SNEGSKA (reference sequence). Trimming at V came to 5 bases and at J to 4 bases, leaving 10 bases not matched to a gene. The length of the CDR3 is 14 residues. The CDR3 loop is CSARQTSEGETQYF. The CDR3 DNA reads TGCAGTGCTCGACAAACTAGCGAAGGAGAGACCCAGTACTTC.

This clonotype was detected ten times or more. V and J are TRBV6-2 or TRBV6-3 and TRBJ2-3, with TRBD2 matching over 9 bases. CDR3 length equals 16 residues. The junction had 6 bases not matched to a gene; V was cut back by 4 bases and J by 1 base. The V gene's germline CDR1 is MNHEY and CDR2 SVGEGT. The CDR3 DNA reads TGTGCCAGCAGTTCGGGACTAGCAGTCCGCACAGATACGCAGTATTTT. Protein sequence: CASSSGLAVRTDTQYF.

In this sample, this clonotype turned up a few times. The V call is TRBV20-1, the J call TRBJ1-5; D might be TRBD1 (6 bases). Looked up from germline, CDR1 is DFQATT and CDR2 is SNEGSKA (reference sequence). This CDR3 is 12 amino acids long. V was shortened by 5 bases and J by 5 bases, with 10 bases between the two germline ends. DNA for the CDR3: TGCAGTGCTCAGGGGTATGATCAGCCCCAGCATTTT. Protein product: CSAQGYDQPQHF.

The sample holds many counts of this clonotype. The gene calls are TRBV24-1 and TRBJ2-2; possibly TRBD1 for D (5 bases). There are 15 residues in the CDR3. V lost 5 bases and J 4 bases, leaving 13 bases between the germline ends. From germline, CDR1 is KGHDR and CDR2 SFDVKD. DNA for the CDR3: TGTGCCACCAGTGCCCAGGGTAGGACCACCGGGGAGCTGTTTTTT. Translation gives CATSAQGRTTGELFF.

In nucleotides, the CDR3 is TGTGCCAGCACCCCTAGGGTTTATCTTGCGGGAGAGACCCAGTACTTC. The encoded protein is CASTPRVYLAGETQYF. The chain links TRBV7-9 to TRBJ2-5, with D perhaps matching TRBD2 (5 bases). Germline lookup yields CDR1 SEHNR and CDR2 FQNEAQ (reference sequence). The CDR3 is made up of 16 amino acids. Trimming stripped 7 bases from V and 4 bases from J, with 22 bases between.

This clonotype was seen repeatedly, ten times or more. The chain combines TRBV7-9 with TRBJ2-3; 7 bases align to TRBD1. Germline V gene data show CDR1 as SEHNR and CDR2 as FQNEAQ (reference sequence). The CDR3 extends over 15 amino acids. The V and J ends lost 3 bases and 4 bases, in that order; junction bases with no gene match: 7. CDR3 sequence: CASSFGDRVADTQYF. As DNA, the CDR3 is TGTGCCAGCAGCTTCGGAGACAGGGTTGCAGATACGCAGTATTTT.

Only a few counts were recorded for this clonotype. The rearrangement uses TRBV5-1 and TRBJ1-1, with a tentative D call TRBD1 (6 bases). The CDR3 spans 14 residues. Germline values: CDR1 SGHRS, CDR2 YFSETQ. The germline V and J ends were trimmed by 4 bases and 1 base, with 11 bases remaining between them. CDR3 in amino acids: CASSGGHSNTEAFF. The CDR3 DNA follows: TGCGCCAGCAGCGGGGGACATTCGAACACTGAAGCTTTCTTT.

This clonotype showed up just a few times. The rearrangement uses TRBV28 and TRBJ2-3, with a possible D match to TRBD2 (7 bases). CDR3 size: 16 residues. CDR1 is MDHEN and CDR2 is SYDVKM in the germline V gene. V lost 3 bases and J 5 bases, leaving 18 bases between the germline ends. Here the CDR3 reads CASSFLPGGGRDTQYF. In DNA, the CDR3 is TGTGCCAGCAGTTTTCTGCCCGGGGGCGGGAGAGATACGCAGTATTTT.

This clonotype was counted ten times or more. The DNA of the CDR3 is TGTGCCTGGAGAGGTCGGTTATTAGTCTACAATGAGCAGTTCTTC. This sequence encodes CAWRGRLLVYNEQFF. The chain has TRBV30 and TRBJ2-1, with D unresolved. The CDR3 runs to 15 residues. Trimming removed 3 bases at V and 3 bases at J, with 15 bases between. Per germline, CDR1 GTSNPN and CDR2 SVGIG (reference sequence).

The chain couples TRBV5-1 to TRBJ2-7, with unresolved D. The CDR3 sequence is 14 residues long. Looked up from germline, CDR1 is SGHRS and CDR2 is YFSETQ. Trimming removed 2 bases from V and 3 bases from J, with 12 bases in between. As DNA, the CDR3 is TGCGCCAGCAGCTTCGAATTTCGCGACTACGAGCAGTACTTC. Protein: CASSFEFRDYEQYF.

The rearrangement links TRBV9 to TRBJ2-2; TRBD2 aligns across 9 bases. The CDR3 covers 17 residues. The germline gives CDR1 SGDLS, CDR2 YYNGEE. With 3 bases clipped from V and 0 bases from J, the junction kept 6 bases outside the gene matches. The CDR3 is CASSALGLAANTGELFF. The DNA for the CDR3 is TGTGCCAGCAGCGCTCTGGGACTAGCTGCGAACACCGGGGAGCTGTTTTTT.

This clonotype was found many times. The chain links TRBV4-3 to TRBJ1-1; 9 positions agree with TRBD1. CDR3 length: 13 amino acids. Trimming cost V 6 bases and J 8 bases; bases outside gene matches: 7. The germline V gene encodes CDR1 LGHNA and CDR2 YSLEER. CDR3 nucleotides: TGCGCCAGCAGTAACCGGGACAGGGCCGAAGCTTTCTTT. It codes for CASSNRDRAEAFF.

CDR3 region: CASSLRQGDTGELFF. For the CDR3, the DNA is TGTGCCAGCAGTCTTCGACAGGGCGACACCGGGGAGCTGTTTTTT. The chain combines TRBV12-3 or TRBV12-4 with TRBJ2-2, with 7 bases matching TRBD1. The CDR3 loop spans 15 amino acids. With 5 bases clipped from V and 3 bases from J, the junction kept 6 bases outside the gene matches.

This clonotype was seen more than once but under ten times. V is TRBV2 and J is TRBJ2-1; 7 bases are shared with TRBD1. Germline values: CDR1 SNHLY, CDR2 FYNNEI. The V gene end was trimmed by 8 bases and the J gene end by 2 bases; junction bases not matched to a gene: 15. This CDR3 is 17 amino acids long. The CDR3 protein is CASLRTGGVTAYNEQFF. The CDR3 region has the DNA TGTGCCAGCCTACGGACAGGCGGAGTTACGGCCTACAATGAGCAGTTCTTC.

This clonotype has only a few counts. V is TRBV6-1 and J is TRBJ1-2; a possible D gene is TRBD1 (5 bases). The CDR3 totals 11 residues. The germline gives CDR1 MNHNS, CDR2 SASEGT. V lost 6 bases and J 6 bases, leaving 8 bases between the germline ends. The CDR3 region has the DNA TGTGCCAGCAGGGTAGGGGATGGCTACACCTTC. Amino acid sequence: CASRVGDGYTF.

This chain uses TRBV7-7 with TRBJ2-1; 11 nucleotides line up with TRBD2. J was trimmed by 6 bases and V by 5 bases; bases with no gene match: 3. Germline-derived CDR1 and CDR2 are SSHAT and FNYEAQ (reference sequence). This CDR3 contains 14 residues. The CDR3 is CASSTGLAANEQFF. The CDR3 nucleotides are TGTGCCAGCAGCACGGGACTAGCGGCCAATGAGCAGTTCTTC.

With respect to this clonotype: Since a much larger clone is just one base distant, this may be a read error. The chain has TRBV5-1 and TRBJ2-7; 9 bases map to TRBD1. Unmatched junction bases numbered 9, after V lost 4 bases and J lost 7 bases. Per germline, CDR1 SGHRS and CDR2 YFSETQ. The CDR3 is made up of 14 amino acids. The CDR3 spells CASSRDRAHDEQYF. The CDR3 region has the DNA TGCGCCAGCAGCCGGGACAGGGCCCACGATGAGCAGTACTTC.

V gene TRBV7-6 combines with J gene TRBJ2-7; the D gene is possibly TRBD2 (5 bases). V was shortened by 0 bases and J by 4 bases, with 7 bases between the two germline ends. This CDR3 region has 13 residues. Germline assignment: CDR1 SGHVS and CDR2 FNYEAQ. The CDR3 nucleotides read TGTGCCAGCAGCTTAGCTAGCGCTTACGAGCAGTACTTC. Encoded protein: CASSLASAYEQYF.

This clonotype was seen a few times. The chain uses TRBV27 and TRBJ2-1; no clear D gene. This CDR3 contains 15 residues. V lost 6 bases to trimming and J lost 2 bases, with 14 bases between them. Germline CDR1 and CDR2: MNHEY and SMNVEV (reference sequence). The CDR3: CASSQRVTPYNEQFF. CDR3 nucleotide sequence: TGTGCCAGCAGCCAGCGAGTCACCCCCTACAATGAGCAGTTCTTC.

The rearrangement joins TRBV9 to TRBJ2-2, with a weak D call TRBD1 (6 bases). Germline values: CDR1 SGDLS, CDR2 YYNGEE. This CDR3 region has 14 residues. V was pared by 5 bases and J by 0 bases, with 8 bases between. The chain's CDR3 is CASRGAPNTGELFF. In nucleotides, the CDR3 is TGTGCCAGCAGGGGGGCCCCGAACACCGGGGAGCTGTTTTTT. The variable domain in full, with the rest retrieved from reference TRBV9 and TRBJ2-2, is DSGVTQTPKHLITATGQRVTLRCSPRSGDLSVYWYQQSLDQGLQFLIQYYNGEERAKGNILERFSAQQFPDLHSELNLSSLELGDSALYFCASRGAPNTGELFFGEGSRLTVL.